The present entry profiles one T cell receptor (beta chain) with its context. Antigen specificity is unknown. Profiled with immunoSEQ multiplex PCR; TCRdb holds only in-frame clones, not every one. Of roughly 150,000 clones in the sample, approximately 91% were seen once. The sample belongs to a study of T cell responses to AZD1222 COVID-19 vaccine. Findings and caveats of the study: Clonal diversity was possibly underestimated, and white British individuals and females predominated among donors. A reported finding is that nearly half of spike-specific TCRs target unmutated variant regions. Recipients of AZD1222 seropositive at baseline numbered only 5 to 7.

Unmatched junction bases numbered 2, after V lost 2 bases and J lost 1 base. CDR1 is MNHEY, CDR2 SVGAGI, per germline. The CDR3 runs 16 residues. The sequence was collected from an adult in good health. The chain has TRBV6-5 and TRBJ1-3, with 10 bases matching TRBD1. The material sequenced was peripheral blood, taken on day 0 of AZD1222 vaccination. The CDR3: CASSYDRGRSGNTIYF. The CDR3, as DNA: TGTGCCAGCAGTTACGACAGGGGGCGGTCTGGAAACACCATATATTTT.